This T cell receptor (beta chain) was identified during a study of control samples from healthy donors and cancer patients. The assay was immunoSEQ multiplex PCR, and TCRdb's table has in-frame clones only and misses some. This sample has 52,000 or so clones, with 94% found just once. Germline CDR1 and CDR2: MNHEY and SMNVEV (reference sequence). Trimming removed 6 bases from V and 7 bases from J; junction bases left unmatched: 6. The CDR3 has 13 amino acids. The sequenced sample consisted of blood. The chain has TRBV27 and TRBJ1-2; TRBD1 matches 9 bases. The source of this sequence is a man under 40 in good health. The CDR3 is CASRGQGSGGYTF. DNA for the CDR3: TGTGCCAGCAGGGGACAGGGCTCGGGTGGCTACACCTTC.